The 11 T cell receptor beta chains presented below share a single source sample, sequenced in a study of cytomegalovirus exposure and HLA in healthy donors. With 60 Vbeta and 13 Jbeta primers, the PCR was carried out. Clones were sequenced by immunoSEQ multiplex PCR, and TCRdb holds only the in-frame ones, with some missing. This table holds some 220,000 clones, approximately 90% found once. The sequenced sample consisted of PBMCs. The receptors shown here come from a young woman in good health and CMV-seronegative.

The chain recombines TRBV5-5 with TRBJ2-7; 7 bases match TRBD1. Trimming at V came to 6 bases and at J to 6 bases, leaving 6 bases not matched to a gene. The V gene's germline CDR1 is SGHKS and CDR2 YYEKEE (reference sequence). This CDR3 has 12 amino acids. This CDR3 is CASTDRAGEQYF. DNA for the CDR3: TGTGCCAGCACCGACAGGGCCGGCGAGCAGTACTTC.

This chain's CDR3 is CASSIYKGVPYQETQYF. CDR3 bases: TGTGCCAGCAGCATTTATAAGGGGGTTCCGTACCAAGAGACCCAGTACTTC. This sequence joins TRBV7-9 and TRBJ2-5; a possible D gene is TRBD1 (6 bases). This CDR3 comprises 17 residues. Deletions cut 5 bases from V and 0 bases from J, with 19 bases between. CDR1 SEHNR and CDR2 FQNEAQ come from the germline V gene (reference sequence). The full variable domain, with the rest looked up from reference TRBV7-9 and TRBJ2-5, is DTGVSQNPRHKITKRGQNVTFRCDPISEHNRLYWYRQTLGQGPEFLTYFQNEAQLEKSRLLSDRFSAERPKGSFSTLEIQRTEQGDSAMYLCASSIYKGVPYQETQYFGPGTRLLVL.

The rearrangement links TRBV5-1 to TRBJ1-1; D is perhaps TRBD1 (6 bases). Looked up from germline, CDR1 is SGHRS and CDR2 is YFSETQ. CDR3 size: 12 residues. The V end lost 5 bases, the J end lost 3 bases, and 8 bases lay between the germline ends. The CDR3 loop is CASSRQDTEAFF. Here the CDR3 DNA reads TGCGCCAGCAGTAGACAGGACACTGAAGCTTTCTTT.

This clone was observed a handful of times. The CDR3 is CASSQAGVGWETQYF. The CDR3 region has the DNA TGCGCCAGCAGCCAAGCCGGGGTGGGATGGGAGACCCAGTACTTC. The gene calls are TRBV4-1 and TRBJ2-5; D is perhaps TRBD2 (5 bases). The germline V and J ends were trimmed by 1 base and 5 bases, with 14 bases remaining between them. The germline V gene has CDR1 MGHRA and CDR2 YSYEKL. The CDR3 covers 15 residues.

This chain joins TRBV7-6 and TRBJ2-6; the match to TRBD1 covers 8 bases. This CDR3 region has 18 residues. V gave up 2 bases and J gave up 0 bases; unmatched junction bases: 6. Germline lookup yields CDR1 SGHVS and CDR2 FNYEAQ. This chain's CDR3 is CASSLQGAGHSGANVLTF. Here the CDR3 DNA reads TGTGCCAGCAGCTTACAGGGGGCTGGACACTCTGGGGCCAACGTCCTGACTTTC.

The chain uses TRBV9 and TRBJ2-3; TRBD2 might be the D (6 bases). V was cut by 3 bases and J by 4 bases, with 18 bases left in between. Germline V gene data show CDR1 as SGDLS and CDR2 as YYNGEE. This CDR3 region has 16 residues. CDR3 loop: CASSEGLHSLADTQYF. CDR3 nucleotide sequence: TGTGCCAGCAGCGAGGGACTCCATTCCTTGGCAGATACGCAGTATTTT.

V and J are TRBV7-2 and TRBJ2-2, with TRBD1 matching over 8 bases. This CDR3 is built from 16 residues. The V gene's germline CDR1 is SGHTA and CDR2 FQGNSA. V was pared by 5 bases and J by 1 base, with 6 bases of the junction left unmatched. The CDR3 is CASSRTGGKNTGELFF. Written as DNA, the CDR3 is TGTGCCAGCAGCAGAACAGGGGGGAAGAACACCGGGGAGCTGTTTTTT.

The CDR3 sequence is CASSRAGGAAGANVLTF. The CDR3 region has the DNA TGTGCCAGCAGCCGGGCCGGGGGAGCGGCGGGGGCCAACGTCCTGACTTTC. This chain connects TRBV11-3 to TRBJ2-6, with D possibly matching TRBD2 (6 bases). CDR3 length: 17 amino acids. From germline, CDR1 is SGHNT and CDR2 YENEEA. V shed 5 bases and J shed 4 bases, with 18 bases lying between them.

The gene calls are TRBV7-7 and TRBJ2-7, with TRBD1 identical over 10 bases. CDR1 is SSHAT and CDR2 is FNYEAQ in the germline V gene (reference sequence). Trimming took 5 bases from V and 7 from J; bases not matched to a gene: 8. This CDR3 is built from 14 residues. CDR3 residues: CASSPGTGAGEQYF. Written as DNA, the CDR3 is TGTGCCAGCAGCCCCGGGACAGGGGCGGGGGAGCAGTACTTC.

The V call is TRBV4-1, the J call TRBJ2-3, with 9 nucleotides matching TRBD2. V dropped 1 base and J dropped 4; count of bases not matched to a gene: 9. Germline assignment: CDR1 MGHRA and CDR2 YSYEKL. This CDR3 region has 17 residues. CDR3 sequence: CASSQVLAGFSPDTQYF. The CDR3 DNA follows: TGCGCCAGCAGCCAAGTCCTAGCGGGGTTTTCCCCAGATACGCAGTATTTT.

The chain recombines TRBV19 with TRBJ1-1; D is ambiguous. CDR3 length: 14 residues. V was cut by 3 bases and J by 0 bases, with 8 bases left in between. Germline CDR1 reads LNHDA; CDR2 reads SQIVND (reference sequence). The DNA of the CDR3 is TGTGCCAGTAGTATTCCCCCGTTGAACACTGAAGCTTTCTTT. This codes for CASSIPPLNTEAFF.